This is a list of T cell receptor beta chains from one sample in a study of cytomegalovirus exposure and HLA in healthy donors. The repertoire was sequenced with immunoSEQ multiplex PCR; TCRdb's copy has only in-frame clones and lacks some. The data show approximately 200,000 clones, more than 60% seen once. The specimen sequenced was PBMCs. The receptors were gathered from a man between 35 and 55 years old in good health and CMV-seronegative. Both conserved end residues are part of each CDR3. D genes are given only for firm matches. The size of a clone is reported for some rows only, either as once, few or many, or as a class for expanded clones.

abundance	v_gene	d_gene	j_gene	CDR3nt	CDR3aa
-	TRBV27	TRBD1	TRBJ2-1	TGTGCCAGCAGTTTACGAAGGACAGGGTTTTATGAGCAGTTCTTC	CASSLRRTGFYEQFF
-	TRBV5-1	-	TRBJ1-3	TGCGCCAGCAGCTTGGAGGCAGGTTCCACCTCTGGAAACACCATATATTTT	CASSLEAGSTSGNTIYF
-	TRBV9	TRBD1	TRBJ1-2	TGTGCCAGCAGCGCGACAGGGGGCGCCAACTATGGCTACACCTTC	CASSATGGANYGYTF
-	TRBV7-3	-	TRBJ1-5	TGTGCCAGCAGCCCAGGGATTGGTCAGCCCCAGCATTTT	CASSPGIGQPQHF
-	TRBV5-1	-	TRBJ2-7	TGCGCCAGCAGCTTTACCGATGCGGGATACTACGAGCAGTACTTC	CASSFTDAGYYEQYF
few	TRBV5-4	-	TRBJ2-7	TGTGCCAGCAGCTTGGGGTGGACAGCCTTGGGGGAGCAGTACTTC	CASSLGWTALGEQYF
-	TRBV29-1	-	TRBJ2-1	TGCAGCGTTGCCCCCTCGTCTGGGGCTTACAATGAGCAGTTCTTC	CSVAPSSGAYNEQFF
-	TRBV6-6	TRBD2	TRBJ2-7	TGTGCCAGCAGTTGGCCGACTAGCGGGAGTCCCCACGAGCAGTACTTC	CASSWPTSGSPHEQYF
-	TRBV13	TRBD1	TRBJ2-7	TGTGCCAGCAGCTTAACGTCAGGGGGACACGAGCAGTACTTC	CASSLTSGGHEQYF
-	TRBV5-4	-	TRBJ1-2	TGTGCCAGCAGCTTGAACAATTATGGCTACACCTTC	CASSLNNYGYTF